The 30 T cell receptor beta chains in this list originate from one sample, sequenced in a study of response to subunit inactivated influenza vaccine. TCRdb processed the RT-PCR reads anew with MiXCR; each CDR3 protein has one entry. The data contain over 400,000 distinct CDR3 sequences, about a tenth of them seen just once; the ten biggest clones take up approximately 12%. The input for sequencing was PBMCs from blood, taken roughly 46 days after vaccination. The origin of the receptors is a man aged 45-65 years who received an inactivated influenza vaccine.

This clonotype has just a few counts. The chain combines TRBV20-1 with TRBJ2-7; the D gene is possibly TRBD2 (6 bases). Germline CDR1 reads DFQATT; CDR2 reads SNEGSKA (reference sequence). The CDR3 spans 15 residues. V was shortened by 4 bases and J by 0 bases, with 16 bases between the two germline ends. DNA of the CDR3: TGCAGTGCTAAAGGCTTAGCGGTGAGCTCCTACGAGCAGTACTTC. Amino acids: CSAKGLAVSSYEQYF.

This clonotype was picked up a small number of times. The chain links TRBV20-1 to TRBJ2-7, with 12 bases matching TRBD2. This CDR3 region has 14 residues. Looked up from germline, CDR1 is DFQATT and CDR2 is SNEGSKA (reference sequence). Germline trimming cut 1 base from V and 5 bases from J; bases unmatched to any gene: 3. In DNA, the CDR3 is TGCAGTGCTAGAGGGACTAGCGGGAATGACGAGCAGTACTTC. Encoded protein: CSARGTSGNDEQYF.

The chain is built from TRBV4-3 and TRBJ2-5, with D perhaps assigned TRBD1 or TRBD2 (5 bases each). The CDR3 has 15 residues. Germline V gives CDR1 LGHNA, CDR2 YSLEER. Trimming stripped 0 bases from V and 4 bases from J, with 12 bases between. CDR3 sequence reads: CASSQDPGRAETQYF. DNA of the CDR3: TGCGCCAGCAGCCAAGATCCAGGGCGGGCAGAGACCCAGTACTTC.

This clonotype was counted between two and nine times. The CDR3 loop reads CASSPRGQGFGDTQYF. The CDR3 DNA follows: TGTGCCAGCAGTCCAAGGGGACAGGGATTTGGAGATACGCAGTATTTT. This rearrangement joins TRBV28 to TRBJ2-3; TRBD1 aligns across 9 bases. CDR3 length equals 16 residues. V lost 5 bases and J lost 5; bases outside the gene matches: 11. Germline V gives CDR1 MDHEN, CDR2 SYDVKM.

The chain employs TRBV27 and TRBJ2-7, with 8 bases identical to TRBD1. Looked up from germline, CDR1 is MNHEY and CDR2 is SMNVEV (reference sequence). The CDR3 has 14 amino acids. V lost 4 bases, J lost 4 bases, and 6 bases stayed unmatched. This chain's CDR3 is CASSSSGGPYEQYF. In DNA form, the CDR3 reads TGTGCCAGCAGTTCCTCAGGGGGCCCGTACGAGCAGTACTTC.

This clonotype was seen more than once but under ten times. The genes are TRBV6-1 and TRBJ2-7; 7 nucleotides line up with TRBD1. In germline, CDR1 is MNHNS, CDR2 SASEGT. Germline trimming cut 6 bases from V and 3 bases from J; bases unmatched to any gene: 11. This CDR3 has 15 amino acids. The CDR3 sequence is CASRPTGERSYEQYF. CDR3 DNA sequence: TGTGCCAGCAGACCTACAGGGGAAAGGAGCTACGAGCAGTACTTC.

The rearrangement uses TRBV9 and TRBJ2-7; possible D gene TRBD1, 6 bases. This CDR3 spans 15 amino acids. Per the germline V gene, CDR1 is SGDLS and CDR2 is YYNGEE. V was trimmed by 0 bases and J by 0 bases, leaving 10 bases between them. The CDR3 DNA reads as TGTGCCAGCAGCGTAGGGGACATGCTCTCCTACGAGCAGTACTTC. Translating gives CASSVGDMLSYEQYF.

The table lists this clonotype with a few counts. This rearrangement joins TRBV6-5 to TRBJ2-7; tentatively, D is TRBD1 (6 bases). CDR3 length equals 15 residues. Germline V lookup: CDR1 MNHEY, CDR2 SVGAGI. Trimming left V 2 bases short and J 1 base short, with 12 bases between. Here the CDR3 DNA reads TGTGCCAGCAGTTACGGGACACCTAAGTCCTACGAGCAGTACTTC. Encoded protein: CASSYGTPKSYEQYF.

This clonotype has ten or more counts. The V gene is TRBV12-3 or TRBV12-4, the J gene TRBJ2-7; the D is unclear. Trimming removed 3 bases from V and 9 bases from J, with 12 bases in between. CDR3 size: 12 residues. The CDR3 nucleotides read TGTGCCAGCAGTTTTCGTTCCATCGGGCAGTACTTC. Encoded protein: CASSFRSIGQYF.

The V and J genes are TRBV7-8 and TRBJ2-2, with 10 bases lining up with TRBD1. Germline V gene data show CDR1 as SGHVS and CDR2 as FQNEAQ. The CDR3 has 15 residues. After removal of 5 bases from V and 6 bases from J, the junction contained 6 bases not matched to a gene. The CDR3 sequence is CASSPYGQGAGELFF. The CDR3 DNA sequence: TGTGCCAGCAGCCCGTACGGACAGGGGGCCGGGGAGCTGTTTTTT.

The chain employs TRBV7-9 and TRBJ2-7; TRBD2 aligns across 9 bases. The CDR3 consists of 15 residues. The germline V gene encodes CDR1 SEHNR and CDR2 FQNEAQ (reference sequence). The junction had 5 bases not matched to a gene; V was cut back by 1 base and J by 4 bases. The CDR3 reads CASSLGLAGRYEQYF. CDR3 sequence (DNA): TGTGCCAGCAGCTTAGGGCTAGCGGGAAGATACGAGCAGTACTTC.

This chain joins TRBV20-1 and TRBJ2-7, with unresolved D. The germline V gene has CDR1 DFQATT and CDR2 SNEGSKA (reference sequence). The CDR3 sequence is 13 residues long. V was shortened by 3 bases and J by 0 bases, with 9 bases between the two germline ends. As DNA, the CDR3 is TGCAGTGCTAGTGGTCAGAGCTCCTACGAGCAGTACTTC. Encoded protein: CSASGQSSYEQYF.

This clonotype was counted only a few times. The J gene is TRBJ1-1, the V gene TRBV6-2 or TRBV6-3; D is uncertain. The CDR3 length is 13 residues. V was shortened by 3 bases and J by 5 bases, with 10 bases between the two germline ends. Germline V CDR1 and CDR2: MNHEY, SVGEGT. Here the CDR3 reads CASSYLVRTEAFF. CDR3 coding DNA: TGTGCCAGCAGTTATTTGGTTCGGACTGAAGCTTTCTTT.

The table lists this clonotype with a few counts. The chain joins TRBV6-2 or TRBV6-3 to TRBJ1-2; 7 bases line up with TRBD1. Germline values: CDR1 MNHEY, CDR2 SVGEGT. The CDR3 loop spans 13 amino acids. The J segment lost 6 bases and the V segment lost 6 bases, leaving 7 bases of the junction unmatched. DNA of the CDR3: TGTGCCAGCAGCCGGACAGGACTGGATGGCTACACCTTC. Its protein is CASSRTGLDGYTF.

The V call is TRBV7-2, the J call TRBJ2-5; D gene ambiguous. V lost 2 bases and J 7 bases, leaving 11 bases between the germline ends. This CDR3 region has 13 residues. Germline V lookup: CDR1 SGHTA, CDR2 FQGNSA. Written as DNA, the CDR3 is TGTGCCAGCAGCTTAACCCTTTTGGGGACCCAGTACTTC. Translated, it gives CASSLTLLGTQYF.

This clonotype was picked up many times. The rearrangement joins TRBV5-1 to TRBJ2-2; D remains unclear. CDR1 and CDR2 from the germline V gene are SGHRS and YFSETQ. This CDR3 is 14 amino acids long. V dropped 1 base and J dropped 1 base, with 5 bases sitting between them. The CDR3 nucleotides are TGCGCCAGCAGCTTGACCTGGAACACCGGGGAGCTGTTTTTT. Protein sequence: CASSLTWNTGELFF.

A few counts support this clonotype. The chain combines TRBV20-1 with TRBJ1-5; D unclear. Trimming pared 4 bases from V and 0 bases from J, leaving 16 bases between. This CDR3 comprises 16 residues. CDR1 is DFQATT and CDR2 is SNEGSKA in the germline V gene (reference sequence). The CDR3 here is CSATEPRSHSNQPQHF. The CDR3 nucleotides read TGCAGTGCTACCGAGCCAAGGTCCCATAGCAATCAGCCCCAGCATTTT.

The chain carries TRBV6-2 or TRBV6-3 and TRBJ2-1; the D gene could be TRBD1 or TRBD2 (5 bases each). There are 13 residues in the CDR3. CDR1 and CDR2 from the germline V gene are MNHEY and SVGEGT. The germline V and J ends were trimmed by 5 bases and 4 bases, with 9 bases remaining between them. CDR3 amino acids: CASSEWGYNEQFF. The CDR3 coding sequence is TGTGCCAGCAGTGAGTGGGGGTACAATGAGCAGTTCTTC.

This clonotype was counted ten times or more. The gene calls are TRBV29-1 and TRBJ1-1; a weak D match, TRBD1 (6 bases). V was trimmed by 7 bases and J by 7 bases, leaving 19 bases between them. The CDR3 runs to 13 residues. Looked up from germline, CDR1 is SQVTM and CDR2 is ANQGSEA. The DNA of the CDR3 is TGCAGCGCCACCCAGGGCAGGGGAATTGAAGCTTTCTTT. Protein sequence: CSATQGRGIEAFF.

This chain uses TRBV6-1 with TRBJ1-1; 11 nucleotides match TRBD1. Germline CDR1 is MNHNS and CDR2 is SASEGT. The CDR3 has 13 amino acids. Trimming at V came to 7 bases and at J to 9 bases, leaving 7 bases not matched to a gene. The CDR3 region has the DNA TGTGCCAGCACCGGGACAGGGGGGTCTCAAGCTTTCTTT. This translates into CASTGTGGSQAFF.

This clonotype was detected only a few times. The chain is built from TRBV11-2 and TRBJ2-7, with 8 bases that match TRBD2. Germline loops: CDR1 SGHAT, CDR2 FQNNGV. The CDR3 is 15 amino acids. V lost 4 bases, J lost 3 bases, and 8 bases stayed unmatched. The CDR3 loop is CASSSISGTYYEQYF. In DNA form, the CDR3 reads TGTGCCAGCAGCTCCATTAGCGGGACATACTACGAGCAGTACTTC.

The rearrangement uses TRBV7-9 and TRBJ1-4; no clear D gene. Trimming pared 2 bases from V and 0 bases from J, leaving 7 bases between. Germline CDR1 SEHNR, CDR2 FQNEAQ (reference sequence). The CDR3 contains 15 residues. This CDR3 is CASSLSSSTNEKLFF. The CDR3 bases are TGTGCCAGCAGCTTATCTTCGTCAACTAATGAAAAACTGTTTTTT.

This clonotype was counted a few times. The J gene is TRBJ1-4, the V gene TRBV20-1, with unresolved D. The CDR3 consists of 13 residues. Germline V gene data show CDR1 as DFQATT and CDR2 as SNEGSKA (reference sequence). V lost 4 bases, J lost 7 bases, and 13 bases lay in between. CDR3 region: CSATMVIREKLFF. The CDR3, as DNA: TGCAGTGCTACCATGGTGATTCGTGAAAAACTGTTTTTT.

This clonotype was observed a few times. V is TRBV6-2 or TRBV6-3 and J is TRBJ2-2; TRBD2 might be the D (6 bases). The CDR3 sequence is 13 residues long. Germline V lookup: CDR1 MNHEY, CDR2 SVGEGT. With 3 bases removed from V and 6 bases from J, the gap between germline ends came to 8 bases. Written as DNA, the CDR3 is TGTGCCAGCAGTTATGGAGGGGCCGGGGAGCTGTTTTTT. Its protein is CASSYGGAGELFF.

This clonotype was counted a few times. The chain has TRBV20-1 and TRBJ2-3; D not certain. The V gene's germline CDR1 is DFQATT and CDR2 SNEGSKA (reference sequence). Trimming removed 5 bases from V and 0 bases from J, with 3 bases in between. The CDR3 consists of 11 residues. CDR3 DNA: TGCAGTGCTGAGAGCACAGATACGCAGTATTTT. Translating gives CSAESTDTQYF.

The sample holds a few counts of this clonotype. Germline and junction disagree at one end, which may indicate a read error. The genes are TRBV7-2 and TRBJ2-1, with 8 bases that match TRBD1. The germline gives CDR1 SGHTA, CDR2 FQGNSA. The CDR3 is 15 amino acids. Here the CDR3 reads CASSYRTGWVNEQLF. The CDR3, as DNA: TGTGCCAGCAGCTATAGGACAGGGTGGGTCAATGAGCAGCTCTTC.

In this sample, this clonotype turned up a few times. V usage is TRBV10-3 and J usage is TRBJ2-5; tentative D call: TRBD1 (6 bases). With 0 bases removed from V and 3 bases from J, the gap between germline ends came to 8 bases. The V gene's germline CDR1 is ENHRY and CDR2 SYGVKD. The CDR3 is made up of 14 amino acids. The CDR3 reads CAISESPGEETQYF. CDR3 nucleotides: TGTGCCATCAGTGAGTCGCCAGGGGAAGAGACCCAGTACTTC.

This clonotype has only a few counts. The chain employs TRBV4-3 and TRBJ2-7; possibly TRBD1 for D (6 bases). V was trimmed by 0 bases and J by 3 bases, leaving 21 bases between them. The CDR3 length is 18 residues. Germline lookup yields CDR1 LGHNA and CDR2 YSLEER. The chain's CDR3 is CASSQETPRAGAYYEQYF. The CDR3 DNA follows: TGCGCCAGCAGCCAAGAAACCCCTCGCGCAGGGGCATACTACGAGCAGTACTTC.

V and J are TRBV9 and TRBJ2-3; 8 bases match TRBD1. CDR1 and CDR2 from the germline V gene are SGDLS and YYNGEE. The CDR3 runs 15 residues. V lost 2 bases to trimming and J lost 6 bases; unmatched junction nucleotides: 8. CDR3 region: CASSVRTGKSDTQYF. The CDR3 DNA is TGTGCCAGCAGCGTTAGGACAGGGAAATCTGATACGCAGTATTTT.

The V gene is TRBV3-1, the J gene TRBJ1-1; unclear D gene. The CDR3 length is 12 residues. The germline CDR1 and CDR2 sequences are LGHDT and YNNKEL (reference sequence). Between the trimmed V and J ends, which lost 3 bases and 4 bases, there was a span of 6 bases. This chain's CDR3 is CASSHGLTEAFF. The CDR3 nucleotides read TGTGCCAGCAGCCACGGCCTCACTGAAGCTTTCTTT.